A single sample is the source of the 14 T cell receptor beta chains below, sequenced in a study of a mutant IDH1 vaccine in newly diagnosed glioma (dated by TCRdb to the early 2020s). Their specific antigens are unknown. The time point label corresponds to: week 5, during vaccination. Every vaccine dose consisted of 300 ug of a 20-mer mutant IDH1 peptide in Montanide, administered subcutaneously together with topical imiquimod. Receptors were amplified or captured by the immunoSEQ multiplex PCR assay. Not all clones reach the TCRdb copy of this immuneACCESS table, which keeps in-frame sequences only. Checked studies attribute under half of the gap to unresolved V genes and leave the rest unexplained. For this sample the table gives 35,000 to 45,000 clones, of which 81% were detected only once. Of the sample, 12% falls within the top ten clones. The starting material was PBMCs, obtained from a glioma patient whose treatment included an IDH1 peptide vaccine. These TCRs come from a man aged 50 or older with glioma.

The chain employs TRBV5-1 and TRBJ2-1; the D gene is possibly TRBD1 (7 bases). The CDR3 is 14 residues long. CDR1 and CDR2 (germline): SGHRS, YFSETQ. Trimming removed 4 bases from V and 8 bases from J, with 16 bases in between. CDR3 protein: CASSPGDRDYEQFF. CDR3 bases: TGCGCCAGCAGCCCCGGCGACAGGGACTATGAGCAGTTCTTC.

The rearrangement uses TRBV29-1 and TRBJ2-7; D may be TRBD2 (6 bases). CDR3 length: 15 residues. With 0 bases removed from V and 3 bases from J, the gap between germline ends came to 15 bases. Germline V CDR1 and CDR2: SQVTM, ANQGSEA. In nucleotides, the CDR3 is TGCAGCGTTGAAGATCGTGGAGGGTATAGCTACGAGCAGTACTTC. This encodes CSVEDRGGYSYEQYF.

The CDR3 region has the DNA TGTGCCAGCAGCTTAGGAGGGGACTTTGAGCAGTACTTC. Translation: CASSLGGDFEQYF. This sequence joins TRBV7-2 and TRBJ2-7; weak D call: TRBD2 (6 bases). Per germline, CDR1 SGHTA and CDR2 FQGNSA. The CDR3 spans 13 residues. Between the trimmed V and J ends, which lost 1 base and 7 bases, there was a span of 11 bases.

This chain uses TRBV5-6 with TRBJ2-3, with D possibly matching TRBD1 (6 bases). The CDR3 spans 12 residues. Germline assignment: CDR1 SGHDT and CDR2 YYEEEE. The V end was cut by 5 bases, the J end by 6 bases, with 10 bases between. CDR3 bases: TGTGCCAGCAGAGACAGGAGGGATACGCAGTATTTT. It yields the protein CASRDRRDTQYF.

This clone has more than one count but fewer than ten. This CDR3 is CASSQDSVMASGSYNEQFF. As DNA, the CDR3 is TGCGCCAGCAGCCAAGATTCCGTTATGGCTAGCGGGAGCTACAATGAGCAGTTCTTC. The chain is built from TRBV4-1 and TRBJ2-1; TRBD2 agrees at 10 bases. This CDR3 comprises 19 residues. V was pared by 0 bases and J by 3 bases, with 11 bases of the junction left unmatched. Germline V gives CDR1 MGHRA, CDR2 YSYEKL.

This chain uses TRBV11-2 with TRBJ2-7; D perhaps matches TRBD1 (7 bases). CDR1 is SGHAT and CDR2 is FQNNGV in the germline V gene. Trimming took off 4 bases at V and 1 base at J, with 14 bases between the two ends. CDR3 length: 15 residues. The DNA of the CDR3 is TGTGCCAGCAGCTGGAGGGGACAGACATCCTACGAGCAGTACTTC. It codes for CASSWRGQTSYEQYF.

The chain is built from TRBV5-1 and TRBJ2-4, with 11 bases matching TRBD2. J gave up 1 base and V 0 bases, and 6 bases lay outside the gene matches. The CDR3 is made up of 18 amino acids. Per the germline V gene, CDR1 is SGHRS and CDR2 is YFSETQ. CDR3 nucleotides: TGCGCCAGCAGCTTGGTAGCGGGAGGGGCCCATGCCAAAAACATTCAGTACTTC. This gives the protein CASSLVAGGAHAKNIQYF.

This clone was detected once. The rearrangement joins TRBV7-9 to TRBJ2-1; 10 nucleotides agree with TRBD2. The CDR3 loop spans 18 amino acids. Germline V gene lookup returns CDR1 SEHNR and CDR2 FQNEAQ (reference sequence). V lost 6 bases to trimming and J lost 6 bases; unmatched junction nucleotides: 17. The CDR3 DNA is TGTGCCAGCAGAATAGGGTCGTCAGCGGGAGGGCCGGGCAATGAGCAGTTCTTC. This translates into CASRIGSSAGGPGNEQFF.

V and J are TRBV6-6 and TRBJ2-3; unclear D gene. V gave up 4 bases and J gave up 5 bases, with 4 bases separating them. Germline values: CDR1 MNHNY, CDR2 SVGAGI (reference sequence). This CDR3 spans 11 amino acids. CDR3 nucleotides: TGTGCCAGCAGTTCGGAAGATACGCAGTATTTT. Amino acid sequence: CASSSEDTQYF.

V usage is TRBV27 and J usage is TRBJ1-1; the D is unclear. CDR3 length: 14 residues. Per the germline V gene, CDR1 is MNHEY and CDR2 is SMNVEV (reference sequence). Trimming stripped 7 bases from V and 1 base from J, with 13 bases between. The DNA for the CDR3 is TGTGCCAGCAAACCGGTGCCAGGGAACACTGAAGCTTTCTTT. It codes for CASKPVPGNTEAFF.

DNA of the CDR3: TGTGCCAGCAGTTATTCCGGGCCCCAAGAGACCCAGTACTTC. Residues: CASSYSGPQETQYF. The chain combines TRBV6-5 with TRBJ2-5, with no clear D. The germline V and J ends were trimmed by 3 bases and 1 base, with 9 bases remaining between them. The CDR3 contains 14 residues. Germline CDR1 reads MNHEY; CDR2 reads SVGAGI.

DNA of the CDR3: TGTGCCTGGAGTGTACGAGGGGCTGGCGGGGAGCTGTTTTTT. It encodes CAWSVRGAGGELFF. The chain has TRBV30 and TRBJ2-2; TRBD1 or TRBD2 may be the D gene (5 bases each). The CDR3 is 14 residues long. V gave up 0 bases and J gave up 7 bases, with 12 bases separating them. Germline V gene data show CDR1 as GTSNPN and CDR2 as SVGIG (reference sequence). Full variable domain (rest looked up from reference TRBV30 and TRBJ2-2): SQTIHQWPATLVQPVGSPLSLECTVEGTSNPNLYWYRQAAGRGLQLLFYSVGIGQISSEVPQNLSASRPQDRQFILSSKKLLLSDSGFYLCAWSVRGAGGELFFGEGSRLTVL.

A few counts support this clone. J is TRBJ1-4 and V is TRBV7-2; 7 nucleotides agree with TRBD1. Trimming cost V 4 bases and J 8 bases; bases outside gene matches: 4. From germline, CDR1 is SGHTA and CDR2 FQGNSA. The CDR3 loop spans 13 amino acids. CDR3 nucleotide sequence: TGTGCCAGCAGCTCGACAGGGACCGAAAAACTGTTTTTT. It is translated as CASSSTGTEKLFF.

The chain is built from TRBV19 and TRBJ1-4; TRBD1 is a possible D gene (5 bases). The CDR3 totals 15 residues. The V gene's germline CDR1 is LNHDA and CDR2 SQIVND (reference sequence). Trimming shortened V by 4 bases and J by 3 bases, and 12 bases separated the two germline ends. The CDR3 sequence: CASSTQGYPNEKLFF. CDR3 sequence (DNA): TGTGCCAGTAGTACCCAGGGTTACCCTAATGAAAAACTGTTTTTT.